These 10 T cell receptor beta chains were sequenced from one sample in a study of shared clonotypes between healthy human individuals. Clones were read by immunoSEQ multiplex PCR, and TCRdb kept only the in-frame ones, dropping some. This sample has under 2,500,000 clones, with approximately 94% found just once. Sequenced material: naive CD4+ T cells sorted from blood. Subset given: CD45RA+ positively selected. These receptors originate from a young man in good health.

CDR3 in DNA: TGTGCCAGCAGCTTACAGGACTCCTACGAGCAGTACTTC. It specifies CASSLQDSYEQYF. This rearrangement joins TRBV7-6 to TRBJ2-7, with no clear D. This CDR3 is 13 amino acids long. Trimming took 2 bases from V and 0 from J, leaving 5 bases between them. Germline V gives CDR1 SGHVS, CDR2 FNYEAQ.

Here the CDR3 DNA reads TGTGCCAGCAGTTACGTGAAAGAGCCTTACTACGAGCAGTACTTC. This sequence encodes CASSYVKEPYYEQYF. The J gene is TRBJ2-7, the V gene TRBV6-5; no clear D gene. The CDR3 consists of 15 residues. Per germline, CDR1 MNHEY and CDR2 SVGAGI. V was shortened by 2 bases and J by 3 bases, with 14 bases between the two germline ends.

The chain is built from TRBV28 and TRBJ1-4; TRBD1 might be the D (5 bases). The germline gives CDR1 MDHEN, CDR2 SYDVKM. The CDR3 has 17 residues. Trimming stripped 3 bases from V and 2 bases from J, with 16 bases between. Written as DNA, the CDR3 is TGTGCCAGCAGTTTCCTGTTGGGGGATGGGACTAATGAAAAACTGTTTTTT. It yields the protein CASSFLLGDGTNEKLFF.

The V gene is TRBV7-8, the J gene TRBJ1-5; tentatively, D is TRBD1 (5 bases). Looked up from germline, CDR1 is SGHVS and CDR2 is FQNEAQ. The V end lost 5 bases, the J end lost 11 bases, and 16 bases lay between the germline ends. This CDR3 has 13 residues. In DNA form, the CDR3 reads TGTGCCAGCAGCAAGGGGTGGGAAGGGGCCCAGCATTTT. Residues: CASSKGWEGAQHF.

The chain employs TRBV25-1 and TRBJ1-4; 8 positions match TRBD1. V was clipped by 6 bases and J by 12 bases; unmatched bases: 6. Germline CDR1 is MGHDK and CDR2 is SYGVNS. The CDR3 has 12 residues. CDR3 sequence: CASSRDRGELFF. The CDR3 coding sequence is TGTGCCAGCAGCCGAGACAGGGGAGAACTGTTTTTT.

This chain connects TRBV11-2 to TRBJ1-5; TRBD1 aligns across 10 bases. Germline loops: CDR1 SGHAT, CDR2 FQNNGV. V gave up 1 base and J gave up 4 bases; unmatched junction bases: 4. The CDR3 consists of 16 residues. Here the CDR3 reads CASSLGGGQGNQPQHF. The CDR3 bases are TGTGCCAGCAGCTTAGGAGGGGGACAGGGGAATCAGCCCCAGCATTTT.

This clone was picked up one time. V is TRBV2 and J is TRBJ2-2, with TRBD2 identical over 8 bases. CDR1 and CDR2 (germline): SNHLY, FYNNEI. This CDR3 has 15 amino acids. Trimming removed 6 bases from V and 2 bases from J; junction bases left unmatched: 5. DNA for the CDR3: TGTGCCAGCAGAGTCGGACTAGCTAACACCGGGGAGCTGTTTTTT. Translating gives CASRVGLANTGELFF.

The gene calls are TRBV5-1 and TRBJ2-6, with D hard to call. The CDR3 has 13 amino acids. V lost 5 bases to trimming and J lost 2 bases, with 5 bases between them. The germline CDR1 and CDR2 sequences are SGHRS and YFSETQ. Here the CDR3 DNA reads TGCGCCAGCAGAGATCCTGGGGCCAACGTCCTGACTTTC. This gives the protein CASRDPGANVLTF.

This chain links TRBV21-1 with TRBJ2-1; TRBD2 is the table's D call and was not checked against the DNA. TRBV21-1 is labeled a pseudogene. This CDR3 region has 11 residues. Here the CDR3 reads CASSTDNEQFF. Written as DNA, the CDR3 is TGTGCCAGCAGCACGGACAATGAGCAGTTCTTC.

Written as DNA, the CDR3 is TGTGCCAGCAACGACAGGGGGCGGAATTCACCCCTCCACTTT. Translation: CASNDRGRNSPLHF. The chain has TRBV5-6 and TRBJ1-6; 10 positions agree with TRBD1. J was trimmed by 7 bases and V by 6 bases; bases with no gene match: 4. The CDR3 has 14 amino acids. Germline loops: CDR1 SGHDT, CDR2 YYEEEE.